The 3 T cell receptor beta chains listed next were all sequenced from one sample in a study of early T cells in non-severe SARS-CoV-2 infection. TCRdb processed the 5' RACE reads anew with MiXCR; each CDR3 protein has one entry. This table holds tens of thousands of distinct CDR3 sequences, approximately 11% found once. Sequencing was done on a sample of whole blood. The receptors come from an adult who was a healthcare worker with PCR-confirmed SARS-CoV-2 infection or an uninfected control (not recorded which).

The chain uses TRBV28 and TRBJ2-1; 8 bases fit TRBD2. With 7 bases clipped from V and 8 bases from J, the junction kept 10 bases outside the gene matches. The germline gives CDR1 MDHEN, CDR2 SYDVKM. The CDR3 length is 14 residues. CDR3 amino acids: CASISGSQVYEQFF. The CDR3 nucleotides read TGTGCCAGCATCAGCGGGAGCCAGGTCTATGAGCAGTTCTTC.

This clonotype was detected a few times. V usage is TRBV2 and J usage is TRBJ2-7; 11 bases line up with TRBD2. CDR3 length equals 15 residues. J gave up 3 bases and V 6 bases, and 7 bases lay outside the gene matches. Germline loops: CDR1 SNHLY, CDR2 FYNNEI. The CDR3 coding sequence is TGTGCCAGCAGAACCGGGACTAGCGGAATCTACGAGCAGTACTTC. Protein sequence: CASRTGTSGIYEQYF.

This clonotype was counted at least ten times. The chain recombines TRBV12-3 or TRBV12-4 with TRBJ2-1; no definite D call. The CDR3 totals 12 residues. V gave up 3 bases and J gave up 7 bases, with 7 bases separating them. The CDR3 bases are TGTGCCAGCAGTTTTAGTAGAAATGAGCAGTTCTTC. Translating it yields CASSFSRNEQFF.